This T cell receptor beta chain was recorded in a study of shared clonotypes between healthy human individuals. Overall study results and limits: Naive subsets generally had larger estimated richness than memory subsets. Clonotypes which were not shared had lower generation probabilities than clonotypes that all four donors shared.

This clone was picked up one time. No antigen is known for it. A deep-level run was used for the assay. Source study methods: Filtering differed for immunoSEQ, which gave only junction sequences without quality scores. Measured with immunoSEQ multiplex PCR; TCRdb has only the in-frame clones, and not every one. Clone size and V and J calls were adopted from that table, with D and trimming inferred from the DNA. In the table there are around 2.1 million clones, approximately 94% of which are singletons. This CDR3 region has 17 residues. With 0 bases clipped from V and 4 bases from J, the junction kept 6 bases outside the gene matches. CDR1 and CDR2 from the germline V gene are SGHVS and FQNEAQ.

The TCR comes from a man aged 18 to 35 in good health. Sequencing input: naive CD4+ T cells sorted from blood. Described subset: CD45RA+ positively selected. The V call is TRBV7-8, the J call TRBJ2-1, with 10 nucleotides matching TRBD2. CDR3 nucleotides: TGTGCCAGCAGCTTAGCTCATAGCGGGGGGATTTACAATGAGCAGTTCTTC. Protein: CASSLAHSGGIYNEQFF.